One and the same sample provided the 11 T cell receptor beta chains below, sequenced in a study of blood T cell repertoires in COVID-19. The repertoire was sequenced with immunoSEQ multiplex PCR; TCRdb's copy has only in-frame clones and lacks some. Of 28,000 or so clones listed, almost 90% are singletons. The sample comprised peripheral blood. The source of these receptors is a human donor in a cohort sampled during active COVID-19.

The chain couples TRBV15 to TRBJ2-7, with 11 bases identical to TRBD2. The CDR3 has 15 amino acids. V shed 8 bases, J shed 3 bases, and the junction held 9 bases outside the gene matches. Germline V lookup: CDR1 LNHNV, CDR2 YYDKDF (reference sequence). The CDR3 region has the DNA TGTGCCACCGCCCACACTAGCGGGGGAAACTACGAGCAGTACTTC. Translating gives CATAHTSGGNYEQYF.

V is TRBV9 and J is TRBJ2-1; unclear D gene. V dropped 2 bases and J dropped 9 bases, with 15 bases sitting between them. This CDR3 contains 14 residues. Germline CDR1 reads SGDLS; CDR2 reads YYNGEE. CDR3 nucleotides: TGTGCCAGCAGCGTTGCTGAGGCATCCGGTGAGCAGTTCTTC. Translated: CASSVAEASGEQFF. Filled out from reference TRBV9 and TRBJ2-1, the complete variable domain reads DSGVTQTPKHLITATGQRVTLRCSPRSGDLSVYWYQQSLDQGLQFLIQYYNGEERAKGNILERFSAQQFPDLHSELNLSSLELGDSALYFCASSVAEASGEQFFGPGTRLTVL.

The V gene is TRBV5-1, the J gene TRBJ2-5, with 7 bases identical to TRBD2. This CDR3 comprises 15 residues. Germline trimming cut 1 base from V and 2 bases from J; bases unmatched to any gene: 5. Germline CDR1 reads SGHRS; CDR2 reads YFSETQ. CDR3 DNA: TGCGCCAGCAGCTTGACGGGGGGTAGACAAGAGACCCAGTACTTC. It yields the protein CASSLTGGRQETQYF.

The CDR3 here is CASSSWRDVGLAGTGELFF. The CDR3 DNA sequence: TGTGCCAGCAGCAGTTGGAGAGACGTCGGTCTAGCGGGCACCGGGGAGCTGTTTTTT. The V gene is TRBV6-2 or TRBV6-3, the J gene TRBJ2-2; 8 bases align to TRBD2. The germline V gene has CDR1 MNHEY and CDR2 SVGEGT. CDR3 length: 19 residues. The V segment lost 6 bases and the J segment 4 bases; nucleotides outside the gene matches: 19.

The CDR3: CASSPGVAVSYEQYF. As DNA, the CDR3 is TGTGCCAGCAGCCCTGGGGTAGCGGTCTCCTACGAGCAGTACTTC. V usage is TRBV7-2 and J usage is TRBJ2-7; D is perhaps TRBD2 (6 bases). The CDR3 length is 15 residues. CDR1 and CDR2 from the germline V gene are SGHTA and FQGNSA. The ends were cut back, 5 bases at V and 0 bases at J, with 14 bases in the middle.

The DNA of the CDR3 is TGTGCCAGTAGTCCCCGGGACAGGGGGGCCGAGCAGTACTTC. It is translated as CASSPRDRGAEQYF. This rearrangement joins TRBV19 to TRBJ2-7, with 11 bases lining up with TRBD1. The CDR3 covers 14 residues. Germline loops: CDR1 LNHDA, CDR2 SQIVND (reference sequence). With V trimmed by 5 bases and J by 6 bases, 6 bases remained unmatched.

V and J are TRBV5-1 and TRBJ1-3, with TRBD1 matching over 8 bases. Germline CDR1 SGHRS, CDR2 YFSETQ. The CDR3 covers 16 residues. V was pared by 4 bases and J by 0 bases, with 6 bases of the junction left unmatched. CDR3 loop: CASSPGQAVSGNTIYF. As DNA, the CDR3 is TGCGCCAGCAGCCCGGGACAGGCGGTCTCTGGAAACACCATATATTTT.

The chain links TRBV7-8 to TRBJ2-5; the match to TRBD2 covers 9 bases. Germline assignment: CDR1 SGHVS and CDR2 FQNEAQ. The CDR3 covers 13 residues. Trimming took 8 bases from V and 4 from J; bases not matched to a gene: 5. CDR3 nucleotides: TGTGCCAGCGGGGCTAGCGGGGTAGAGACCCAGTACTTC. The encoded protein is CASGASGVETQYF.

This clone was seen more than once but under ten times. This rearrangement joins TRBV6-6 to TRBJ1-5, with D perhaps TRBD1 (6 bases). Trimming removed 6 bases from V and 0 bases from J, with 12 bases in between. Germline CDR1 reads MNHNY; CDR2 reads SVGAGI (reference sequence). This CDR3 is built from 15 residues. The CDR3 coding sequence is TGTGCCAGCAGGGACAGAGGTGATAGCAATCAGCCCCAGCATTTT. Its protein is CASRDRGDSNQPQHF.

The chain combines TRBV25-1 with TRBJ2-7, with TRBD2 as a possible D gene (6 bases). V was cut by 10 bases and J by 0 bases, with 16 bases left in between. There are 14 residues in the CDR3. The V gene's germline CDR1 is MGHDK and CDR2 SYGVNS. The CDR3: CATEGGYLSYEQYF. CDR3 in DNA: TGTGCCACCGAAGGAGGGTATCTCTCCTACGAGCAGTACTTC.

This clone was counted once. CDR3 bases: TGTGCCAGCAGCCAAGATCCTCGGACTAGCGATAGTACAGATACGCAGTATTTT. Its protein product is CASSQDPRTSDSTDTQYF. The chain has TRBV3-1 (or the pseudogene TRBV3-2) and TRBJ2-3; 9 nucleotides line up with TRBD2. Trimming at V came to 0 bases and at J to 3 bases, leaving 10 bases not matched to a gene. This CDR3 has 18 residues. The germline V gene has CDR1 LGHDT and CDR2 YNNKEL (reference sequence).